The rows below give T cell receptor beta chains drawn from one sample of a study of OX40 agonist ivuxolimab in advanced cancers. TCRdb keeps only in-frame clones here, not all; method: immunoSEQ multiplex PCR. The repertoire consists of around 95,000 clones, with around nine tenths occurring once and the leading ten covering around 0.16%. Sample: CD4+ or CD8+ T cells sorted from blood, taken in a trial of the OX40 agonist ivuxolimab. All receptors come from an adult with an advanced solid tumor such as melanoma, head and neck, liver or kidney cancer. Both conserved end residues are part of each CDR3. A D gene is named only where the DNA matches it firmly. The listing skips clone size in some rows; elsewhere it reads once, few, many or a size class.

>TRBV14|14|NA|TRBJ1-1|TRBD1
CASSPSNRGTEAFF
TGTGCCAGCAGCCCAAGTAACAGGGGCACTGAAGCTTTCTTT
>TRBV10-3|14|NA|TRBJ2-3|NA
CAISDHLGLDTQYF
TGTGCCATCAGCGACCACCTAGGACTAGATACGCAGTATTTT
>TRBV5-6|13|NA|TRBJ2-7|NA
CASSLGGTYEQYF
TGTGCCAGCAGCTTGGGGGGTACCTACGAGCAGTACTTC
>TRBV6-5|16|NA|TRBJ2-5|TRBD1
CASSYRRGRYQETQYF
TGTGCCAGCAGTTACCGTAGGGGGCGGTACCAAGAGACCCAGTACTTC
>TRBV5-4|15|once|TRBJ2-6|TRBD1
CASSRQGSGANVLTF
TGTGCCAGCAGTCGACAGGGCTCTGGGGCCAACGTCCTGACTTTC
>TRBV30|13|NA|TRBJ1-2|NA
CAWSATTGYGYTF
TGTGCCTGGAGTGCCACGACGGGCTATGGCTACACCTTC
>TRBV9|15|NA|TRBJ1-6|TRBD1
CASSPTGDYNSPLHF
TGTGCCAGCAGCCCTACAGGGGACTATAATTCACCCCTCCACTTT
>TRBV28|15|NA|TRBJ2-1|NA
CASSPDEHSYNEQFF
TGTGCCAGCAGTCCCGACGAGCATTCCTACAATGAGCAGTTCTTC
>TRBV9|13|NA|TRBJ1-1|NA
CASSVEPGNEAFF
TGTGCCAGCAGCGTAGAGCCAGGGAACGAAGCTTTCTTT
>TRBV6-5|15|once|TRBJ2-5|TRBD2
CASSYSLAGQETQYF
TGTGCCAGCAGTTACTCACTAGCGGGGCAAGAGACCCAGTACTTC
>TRBV5-8|15|NA|TRBJ1-4|NA
CASSYTGRQGEKLFF
TGTGCCAGCAGCTACACAGGGAGACAAGGTGAAAAACTGTTTTTT
>TRBV2|15|NA|TRBJ1-5|NA
CASSEYTFSNQPQHF
TGTGCCAGCAGTGAATACACCTTTAGCAATCAGCCCCAGCATTTT
>TRBV30|14|NA|TRBJ2-1|NA
CAWSVRRGVAEQFF
TGTGCCTGGAGTGTACGGAGGGGGGTTGCAGAGCAGTTCTTC
>TRBV2|15|NA|TRBJ2-7|TRBD2
CASSETSGGPYEQYF
TGTGCCAGCAGTGAAACTAGCGGGGGACCCTACGAGCAGTACTTC
>TRBV19|15|few|TRBJ2-7|NA
CASSIEGLPTYEQYF
TGTGCCAGTAGTATAGAAGGACTACCTACCTACGAGCAGTACTTC
>TRBV6-6|15|NA|TRBJ1-2|NA
CASSSRDTNPYGYTF
TGTGCCAGCAGTTCCCGGGACACGAATCCCTATGGCTACACCTTC
>TRBV27|14|NA|TRBJ2-7|TRBD1
CASRGTGRAYEQYF
TGTGCCAGCAGGGGGACAGGGAGGGCCTACGAGCAGTACTTC
>TRBV29-1|20|NA|TRBJ2-2|TRBD2
CSVEAFPSGRAPANTGELFF
TGCAGCGTTGAAGCCTTCCCTAGCGGGAGGGCCCCGGCGAACACCGGGGAGCTGTTTTTT
>TRBV28|13|NA|TRBJ1-5|NA
CASKGGSNQPQHF
TGTGCCAGCAAAGGAGGGTCCAATCAGCCCCAGCATTTT
>TRBV18|15|NA|TRBJ1-2|TRBD1
CASSQDSGGNYGYTF
TGTGCCAGCTCCCAAGATTCAGGGGGAAACTATGGCTACACCTTC
>TRBV19|16|NA|TRBJ2-5|TRBD1
CASSIGGQGAGETQYF
TGTGCCAGTAGTATAGGCGGGCAGGGGGCCGGAGAGACCCAGTACTTC
>TRBV10-2|16|NA|TRBJ1-5|TRBD1
CASSASDRGSNQPQHF
TGCGCCAGCAGTGCAAGCGACAGGGGGAGCAATCAGCCCCAGCATTTT
>TRBV6-5|14|NA|TRBJ2-5|NA
CASSYMGGGETQYF
TGTGCCAGCAGTTACATGGGGGGCGGAGAGACCCAGTACTTC
>TRBV19|14|NA|TRBJ1-5|NA
CASSWPGGNQPQHF
TGTGCCAGTAGTTGGCCGGGGGGCAATCAGCCCCAGCATTTT
>TRBV30|13|NA|TRBJ2-1|NA
CAWSVGGPDVQFF
TGTGCCTGGAGTGTAGGGGGACCAGACGTGCAGTTCTTC
>TRBV10-3|13|NA|TRBJ1-5|NA
CATMGISNQPQHF
TGTGCCACCATGGGTATTAGCAATCAGCCCCAGCATTTT
>TRBV5-4|13|NA|TRBJ1-1|NA
CASRWGLNTEAFF
TGTGCCAGCAGGTGGGGGTTGAACACTGAAGCTTTCTTT
>TRBV7-3|14|NA|TRBJ2-1|NA
CASKAAAGTNEQFF
TGTGCCAGCAAGGCGGCGGCGGGGACCAATGAGCAGTTCTTC
>TRBV19|13|NA|TRBJ2-7|NA
CASSRRQSYEQYF
TGTGCCAGTAGCCGCCGACAGTCCTACGAGCAGTACTTC
>TRBV5-1|16|NA|TRBJ2-2|TRBD2
CASSVGLAGGTGELFF
TGCGCCAGCAGCGTCGGACTAGCGGGAGGCACCGGGGAGCTGTTTTTT
>TRBV5-6|15|NA|TRBJ1-1|NA
CASSPSRRGITEAFF
TGTGCCAGCAGCCCTTCCCGACGGGGGATCACTGAAGCTTTCTTT
>TRBV19|14|NA|TRBJ2-1|TRBD1
CASSIVTGGNEQFF
TGTGCCAGTAGTATAGTGACAGGGGGCAATGAGCAGTTCTTC
>TRBV4-2|16|NA|TRBJ2-6|NA
CASSQARTSGANVLTF
TGTGCCAGCAGCCAAGCTAGGACTTCTGGGGCCAACGTCCTGACTTTC
>TRBV5-1|15|few|TRBJ2-2|TRBD1
CASSPGQGHTGELFF
TGCGCCAGCAGCCCGGGACAGGGGCACACCGGGGAGCTGTTTTTT
>TRBV18|15|once|TRBJ2-5|NA
CASSPIAGAQETQYF
TGTGCCAGCTCACCCATCGCGGGCGCTCAAGAGACCCAGTACTTC
>TRBV5-4|14|once|TRBJ2-1|NA
CASQGGATYNEQFF
TGTGCCAGCCAGGGGGGGGCCACTTACAATGAGCAGTTCTTC
>TRBV28|15|NA|TRBJ2-7|NA
CASSRPTGGYYEQYF
TGTGCCAGCAGTCGCCCCACGGGGGGCTACTACGAGCAGTACTTC
>TRBV6-1|14|once|TRBJ2-3|TRBD1
CASDNRGLTDTQYF
TGTGCCAGCGACAACAGGGGTTTGACAGATACGCAGTATTTT
>TRBV29-1|14|NA|TRBJ2-3|TRBD2
CSVDQSGARNTQYF
TGCAGCGTTGATCAAAGCGGGGCCCGGAATACGCAGTATTTT
>TRBV18|12|NA|TRBJ1-1|NA
CASSPETSEAFF
TGTGCCAGCTCACCAGAGACAAGTGAAGCTTTCTTT
>TRBV6-1|14|NA|TRBJ1-1|TRBD1
CASTLMTGPTEAFF
TGTGCCAGCACCCTGATGACAGGGCCCACTGAAGCTTTCTTT